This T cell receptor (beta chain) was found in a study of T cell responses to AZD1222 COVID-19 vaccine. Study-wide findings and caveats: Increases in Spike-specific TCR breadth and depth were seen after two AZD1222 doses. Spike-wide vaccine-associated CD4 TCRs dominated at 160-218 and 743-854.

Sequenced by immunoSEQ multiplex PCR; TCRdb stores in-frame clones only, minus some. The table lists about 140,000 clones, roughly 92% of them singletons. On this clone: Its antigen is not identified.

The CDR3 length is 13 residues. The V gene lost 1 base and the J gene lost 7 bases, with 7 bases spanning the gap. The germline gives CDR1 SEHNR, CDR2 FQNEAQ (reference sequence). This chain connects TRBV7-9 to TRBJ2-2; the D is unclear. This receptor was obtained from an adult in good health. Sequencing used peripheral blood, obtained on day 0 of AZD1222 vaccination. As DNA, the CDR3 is TGTGCCAGCAGCTTAGTCTGGGGCGGGGAGCTGTTTTTT. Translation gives CASSLVWGGELFF.